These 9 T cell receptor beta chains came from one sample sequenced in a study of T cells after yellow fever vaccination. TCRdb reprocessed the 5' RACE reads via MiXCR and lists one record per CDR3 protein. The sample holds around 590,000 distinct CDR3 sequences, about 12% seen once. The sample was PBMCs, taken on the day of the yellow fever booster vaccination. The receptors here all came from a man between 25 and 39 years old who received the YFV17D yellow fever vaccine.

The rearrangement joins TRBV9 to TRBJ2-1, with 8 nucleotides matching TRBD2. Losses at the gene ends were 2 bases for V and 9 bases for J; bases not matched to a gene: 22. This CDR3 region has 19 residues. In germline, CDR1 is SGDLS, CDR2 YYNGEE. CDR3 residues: CASSVGAGVQGMRAFEQFF. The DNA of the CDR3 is TGTGCCAGCAGCGTGGGAGCGGGAGTTCAAGGAATGAGGGCGTTTGAGCAGTTCTTC. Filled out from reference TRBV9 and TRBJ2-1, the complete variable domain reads DSGVTQTPKHLITATGQRVTLRCSPRSGDLSVYWYQQSLDQGLQFLIQYYNGEERAKGNILERFSAQQFPDLHSELNLSSLELGDSALYFCASSVGAGVQGMRAFEQFFGPGTRLTVL.

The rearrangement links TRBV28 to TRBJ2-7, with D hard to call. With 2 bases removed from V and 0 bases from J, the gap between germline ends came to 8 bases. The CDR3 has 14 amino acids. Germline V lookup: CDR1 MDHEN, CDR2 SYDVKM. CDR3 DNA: TGTGCCAGCAGTTTACTGTCCTACTCCTACGAGCAGTACTTC. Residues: CASSLLSYSYEQYF.

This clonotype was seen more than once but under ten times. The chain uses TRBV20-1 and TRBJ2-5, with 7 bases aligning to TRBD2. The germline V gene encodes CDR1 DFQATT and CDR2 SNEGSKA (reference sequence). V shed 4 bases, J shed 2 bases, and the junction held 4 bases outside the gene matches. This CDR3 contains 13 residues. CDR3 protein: CSANGGVQETQYF. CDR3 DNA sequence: TGCAGTGCTAATGGGGGGGTTCAAGAGACCCAGTACTTC.

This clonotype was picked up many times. CDR3 nucleotides: TGTGCCAGCAGCTTAACGGCGGATTCCTACAATGAGCAGTTCTTC. It translates to CASSLTADSYNEQFF. The rearrangement uses TRBV7-3 and TRBJ2-1; D gene uncertain. CDR1 and CDR2 from the germline V gene are SGHTA and FQGTGA. The CDR3 has 15 residues. The V gene lost 0 bases and the J gene lost 1 base, with 7 bases spanning the gap.

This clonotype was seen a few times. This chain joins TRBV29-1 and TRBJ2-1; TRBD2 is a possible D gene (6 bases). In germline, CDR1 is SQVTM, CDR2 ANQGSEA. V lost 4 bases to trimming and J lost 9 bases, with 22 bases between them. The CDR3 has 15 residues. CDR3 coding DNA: TGCAGCGTTGGCTCCGGGAGCCGTCCTCAGGGTGAGCAGTTCTTC. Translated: CSVGSGSRPQGEQFF.

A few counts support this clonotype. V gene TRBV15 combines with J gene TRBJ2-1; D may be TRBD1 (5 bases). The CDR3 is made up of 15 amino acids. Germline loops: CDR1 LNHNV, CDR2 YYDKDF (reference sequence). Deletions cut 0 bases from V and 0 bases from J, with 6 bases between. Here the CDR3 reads CATSREGLSYNEQFF. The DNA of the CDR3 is TGTGCCACCAGCAGAGAGGGGCTCTCCTACAATGAGCAGTTCTTC.

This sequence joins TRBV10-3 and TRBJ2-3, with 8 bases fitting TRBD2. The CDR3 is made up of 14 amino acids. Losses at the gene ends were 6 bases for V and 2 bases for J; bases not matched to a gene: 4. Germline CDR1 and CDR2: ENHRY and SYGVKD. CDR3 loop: CAISGLAFTDTQYF. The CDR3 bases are TGTGCCATCAGCGGACTAGCTTTCACAGATACGCAGTATTTT.

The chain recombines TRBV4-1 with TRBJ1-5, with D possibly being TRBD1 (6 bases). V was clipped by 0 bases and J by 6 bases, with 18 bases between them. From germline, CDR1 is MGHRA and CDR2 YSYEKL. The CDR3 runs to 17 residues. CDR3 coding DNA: TGCGCCAGCAGCCAAGAAGTAAGGGGGGCGACCGGTCAGCCCCAGCATTTT. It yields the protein CASSQEVRGATGQPQHF.

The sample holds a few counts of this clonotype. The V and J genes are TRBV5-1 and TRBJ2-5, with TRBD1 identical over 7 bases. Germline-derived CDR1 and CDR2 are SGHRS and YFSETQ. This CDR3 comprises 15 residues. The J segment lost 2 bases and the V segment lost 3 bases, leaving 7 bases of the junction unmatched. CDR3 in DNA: TGCGCCAGCAGCTCCTCAGTGGGACAGCAAGAGACCCAGTACTTC. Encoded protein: CASSSSVGQQETQYF.